This T cell receptor beta chain was identified in a study of shared clonotypes between healthy human individuals. Study results and limitations: In the sorted subsets, rarefaction showed sequencing was incomplete despite large depth. Non-shared clonotypes had lower generation probabilities than those shared by all four donors. Sharing across a handful of donors was seen in about 5% of naive CD4 clonotypes.

As handled by the study authors: In the immunoSEQ data, sequences were junction-only and lacked quality scores, so filtering differed. Libraries were prepared by immunoSEQ multiplex PCR; TCRdb keeps only in-frame clonotypes and omits some of them. That table supplies the V and J calls and clone size; D and trimming were determined from the DNA. Altogether some 2.1 million clones are present, about 95% being singletons, with the ten largest covering about 1.1%. This CDR3 spans 12 amino acids. Trimming stripped 2 bases from V and 4 bases from J, with 5 bases between. Germline V gene data show CDR1 as WSHSY and CDR2 as SAAADI. CD45RO-negative, CCR7-selected cells formed the naive CD8 fraction, which excluded terminally differentiated effector memory CD45RA+ cells. On this clone: No antigen is known for it.

The receptor was isolated from a young man in good health. Sequencing was carried out using naive CD8+ T cells sorted from blood. The chain combines TRBV10-2 with TRBJ1-2; D not resolved. In DNA form, the CDR3 reads TGCGCCAGCAGTGAGAACGTCTATGGCTACACCTTC. This translates into CASSENVYGYTF.